This T cell receptor (beta chain) was observed in a study of T cells in Graves' hyperthyroidism and ophthalmopathy. Exclusions: uncontrolled infection, other autoimmune disease, pregnancy, lactation. Clinical symptoms, serum thyroxine and TRAb, thyroid ultrasound and orbital computed tomography together formed the diagnostic basis. Notes on this clonotype: Its antigen is unidentified.

The study's findings and limits: Most expanded thyroid clonotypes above 0.001 recurred in blood.

RNA transcripts gave rise to amplified TCR beta CDR3 regions. With the HTBI primer set, the TCR CDR3 went through a first round of RT-PCR. TCRdb ran MiXCR on the multiplex PCR reads and lists one entry per CDR3 protein. The table shows approximately 330,000 distinct CDR3 sequences, with 15% to 20% occurring only once. This receptor was identified in a woman between 45 and 65 years old with Graves' hyperthyroidism. Sequencing input: blood.

In DNA, the CDR3 is TGTGCCAGCAGCCCGCTGGGGGCGGGGTTCCAAGAGACCCAGTACTTC. It specifies CASSPLGAGFQETQYF. V usage is TRBV5-4 and J usage is TRBJ2-5; D assignment may be TRBD1 or TRBD2 (6 bases each). Germline CDR1 reads SGHNT; CDR2 reads YYREEE (reference sequence). V was cut by 4 bases and J by 1 base, with 17 bases left in between. The CDR3 length is 16 residues.